This TCR beta chain was sequenced for a study of spatial heterogeneity in lung cancer. Study information: Alpha-chain sequences were consistently detected in smaller numbers than beta-chain sequences. For the average unique TCR and UMI combination, more than 8.5 occurrences appeared in raw reads.

The CDR3 spans 15 residues. Trimming shortened V by 0 bases and J by 3 bases, and 11 bases separated the two germline ends. The germline gives CDR1 SGHTA, CDR2 FQGNSA. This clonotype occurred a few times. One entry per CDR3 protein results from TCRdb running MiXCR on the 5' RACE reads. This sample has approximately 92,000 distinct CDR3 sequences, with more than 10% found just once. The time point was: sample taken at primary tumor resection. From tumor, nontumor lung or frozen PBMC, whole RNA was taken unsorted for sequencing. The rearrangement uses TRBV7-2 and TRBJ1-2; possible D gene TRBD1, 6 bases. The sample here was PBMCs, taken at surgery. This clonotype was sampled from a male donor with early-stage non-small cell lung cancer. The chain's CDR3 is CASSLALGTHYGYTF. The CDR3 DNA sequence: TGTGCCAGCAGCTTAGCGCTCGGGACACACTATGGCTACACCTTC.